This T cell receptor beta chain was sequenced in a study of shared clonotypes between healthy human individuals. General study findings and limits: Naive subsets usually exceeded memory subsets in estimated richness.

Germline CDR1 and CDR2: SGHRS and YFSETQ. V gave up 5 bases and J gave up 2 bases, with 11 bases separating them. The length of the CDR3 is 13 residues. TCRdb's table, derived via immunoSEQ multiplex PCR, lists solely in-frame clones and lacks some. Seen here are about 510,000 clones, less than 96% observed once, and the top ten hold about 0.054%. In regard to this clone: Its antigen is not known.

The sequenced sample consisted of naive CD4+ T cells sorted from blood. Stated subset: CD45RA+ positively selected. The source of this sequence is a woman in her twenties or thirties in good health. The chain is built from TRBV5-1 and TRBJ2-7, with D perhaps matching TRBD1 (5 bases). The CDR3 region is CASSSRVTYEQYF. As DNA, the CDR3 is TGCGCCAGCAGTTCCAGGGTAACCTACGAGCAGTACTTC.